This paragraph covers one T cell receptor (beta chain) sequence. What it recognizes is unknown. These data belong to a study of PD-L1 blockade in urothelial cancer. Study results and caveats: It was durable-benefit patients whose tumor-associated blood clones expanded more at 3 weeks.

The CDR3 consists of 16 residues. Trimming removed 2 bases from V and 2 bases from J; junction bases left unmatched: 4. Germline CDR1 reads SGHVS; CDR2 reads FQNEAQ. Measured with immunoSEQ multiplex PCR; TCRdb has only the in-frame clones, and not every one. This table has around 56,000 clones, more than 70% appearing once. The material was PBMCs, obtained around atezolizumab (anti-PD-L1) treatment. The V call is TRBV7-8, the J call TRBJ2-1, with 9 bases lining up with TRBD2. The receptor's source is a man aged 50 to 60 with urothelial cancer. The CDR3 DNA follows: TGTGCCAGCAGCTTAATGACTAGCGGAACCTACAATGAGCAGTTCTTC. Its translation is CASSLMTSGTYNEQFF.